These 21 T cell receptor beta chains originate from one sample sequenced in a study of Ad26.COV2.S vaccination and SARS-CoV-2 variants. Treatment reported: around 19 received Ad26.COV2.S at low or high dose, single or two shots; about 5 received placebo; per-sample allocation not given. The samples date from day 63 after the first vaccine or placebo injection. The repertoire was sequenced with immunoSEQ multiplex PCR; TCRdb's copy has only in-frame clones and lacks some. The sample records roughly 320,000 clones, about 82% being singletons. This specimen consisted of peripheral blood, obtained in a trial of Ad26.COV2.S vaccine versus placebo. Receptors originate from a person between 18 and 60 years old who received the Ad26.COV2.S COVID-19 vaccine or a placebo.

The J gene is TRBJ2-5, the V gene TRBV7-9; 11 bases are shared with TRBD2. Germline V CDR1 and CDR2: SEHNR, FQNEAQ (reference sequence). The CDR3 is made up of 16 amino acids. The V and J ends lost 5 bases and 5 bases, in that order; junction bases with no gene match: 10. CDR3 coding DNA: TGTGCCAGCAGCCTTATTAGCGGGGGGGCAGAGGAGACCCAGTACTTC. The encoded protein is CASSLISGGAEETQYF.

The rearrangement uses TRBV7-2 and TRBJ2-7; the D gene is possibly TRBD1 (6 bases). Germline V lookup: CDR1 SGHTA, CDR2 FQGNSA. Trimming took 4 bases from V and 1 from J, leaving 11 bases between them. The CDR3 is made up of 14 amino acids. DNA of the CDR3: TGTGCCAGCAGCTCCGACAGGAAGTCCTACGAGCAGTACTTC. This codes for CASSSDRKSYEQYF.

This chain joins TRBV7-2 and TRBJ2-5; no firm D call. V was trimmed by 3 bases and J by 3 bases, leaving 11 bases between them. CDR1 is SGHTA, CDR2 FQGNSA, per germline. The CDR3 covers 14 residues. The CDR3, as DNA: TGTGCCAGCAGCTTGCCTGATCGGAAAGAGACCCAGTACTTC. Its protein product is CASSLPDRKETQYF.

This chain connects TRBV6-6 to TRBJ1-5; D remains ambiguous. CDR1 and CDR2 from the germline V gene are MNHNY and SVGAGI (reference sequence). The CDR3 runs 14 residues. V shed 5 bases and J shed 1 base, with 9 bases lying between them. The CDR3 sequence: CASSHDTSNQPQHF. The CDR3 region has the DNA TGTGCCAGCAGTCATGACACGAGCAATCAGCCCCAGCATTTT.

The chain has TRBV7-2 and TRBJ2-7; D is perhaps TRBD1 (5 bases). CDR1 is SGHTA, CDR2 FQGNSA, per germline. CDR3 size: 13 residues. The V end lost 4 bases, the J end lost 3 bases, and 10 bases lay between the germline ends. Written as DNA, the CDR3 is TGTGCCAGCAGCTCCTACACAGGCTACGAGCAGTACTTC. It encodes CASSSYTGYEQYF.

The rearrangement joins TRBV4-3 to TRBJ1-2; D perhaps matches TRBD1 (5 bases). The V gene's germline CDR1 is LGHNA and CDR2 YSLEER. This CDR3 is built from 15 residues. V lost 4 bases to trimming and J lost 8 bases, with 20 bases between them. CDR3 region: CASSPTALAGQGYTF. The CDR3 nucleotides are TGCGCCAGCAGCCCGACAGCACTCGCCGGGCAGGGCTACACCTTC.

The chain carries TRBV18 and TRBJ2-7; D is ambiguous. The CDR3 runs to 13 residues. V gave up 2 bases and J gave up 9 bases, with 14 bases separating them. Germline lookup yields CDR1 KGHSH and CDR2 LQKENI. As DNA, the CDR3 is TGTGCCAGCTCACCAGCGCCCGAGGCAGGGCAGTACTTC. This sequence encodes CASSPAPEAGQYF.

CDR3 sequence reads: CASSSGWDRGLETQYF. CDR3 bases: TGCGCCAGCAGCTCGGGGTGGGACAGGGGGCTGGAGACCCAGTACTTC. This chain uses TRBV5-1 with TRBJ2-5, with 12 bases fitting TRBD1. With 3 bases clipped from V and 5 bases from J, the junction kept 8 bases outside the gene matches. Germline CDR1 reads SGHRS; CDR2 reads YFSETQ. CDR3 size: 16 residues.

This chain connects TRBV6-5 to TRBJ1-6; 7 bases align to TRBD1. Germline V gene data show CDR1 as MNHEY and CDR2 as SVGAGI. Trimming at V came to 5 bases and at J to 7 bases, leaving 5 bases not matched to a gene. This CDR3 contains 14 residues. Written as DNA, the CDR3 is TGTGCCAGCAGTCTCGGGACAGACAATTCACCCCTCCACTTT. This translates into CASSLGTDNSPLHF.

This sequence joins TRBV4-1 and TRBJ2-2; 7 nucleotides align to TRBD2. The germline CDR1 and CDR2 sequences are MGHRA and YSYEKL. Losses at the gene ends were 0 bases for V and 4 bases for J; bases not matched to a gene: 8. The CDR3 length is 17 residues. CDR3 region: CASSQDGGGVSTGELFF. CDR3 in DNA: TGCGCCAGCAGCCAAGATGGGGGAGGGGTGAGCACCGGGGAGCTGTTTTTT.

This rearrangement joins TRBV4-3 to TRBJ1-5, with unresolved D. Trimming removed 0 bases at V and 7 bases at J, with 10 bases between. The CDR3 has 14 amino acids. The germline V gene has CDR1 LGHNA and CDR2 YSLEER. In DNA form, the CDR3 reads TGCGCCAGCAGCCAAGATGGCGAGGGCCAGCCCCAGCATTTT. Translation gives CASSQDGEGQPQHF.

The chain joins TRBV5-1 to TRBJ2-2; D is undetermined. The CDR3 is made up of 13 amino acids. Deletions cut 2 bases from V and 2 bases from J, with 4 bases between. From germline, CDR1 is SGHRS and CDR2 YFSETQ. The chain's CDR3 is CASSLGNTGELFF. The CDR3 coding sequence is TGCGCCAGCAGCTTAGGAAACACCGGGGAGCTGTTTTTT.

The gene calls are TRBV6-1 and TRBJ2-1; D is ambiguous. The V end lost 1 base, the J end lost 2 bases, and 3 bases lay between the germline ends. Germline V gives CDR1 MNHNS, CDR2 SASEGT. The CDR3 contains 13 residues. CDR3 in DNA: TGTGCCAGCAGTGAAGACACCTACAATGAGCAGTTCTTC. It encodes CASSEDTYNEQFF.

The chain employs TRBV4-3 and TRBJ2-4, with 13 bases lining up with TRBD2. V shed 0 bases and J 0 bases; nucleotides not matched to a gene: 11. This CDR3 is built from 21 residues. Germline values: CDR1 LGHNA, CDR2 YSLEER. CDR3 nucleotide sequence: TGCGCCAGCAGCCAAGATGTGACTAGCGGGGGGCGGACTCTAGCCAAAAACATTCAGTACTTC. Amino acid sequence: CASSQDVTSGGRTLAKNIQYF.

J is TRBJ2-3 and V is TRBV7-9; 9 bases match TRBD2. Germline CDR1 reads SEHNR; CDR2 reads FQNEAQ (reference sequence). The CDR3 extends over 16 amino acids. The trim removed 2 bases at V and 6 bases at J, leaving 9 bases unmatched. This CDR3 reads CASSLFGGGALDTQYF. In DNA form, the CDR3 reads TGTGCCAGCAGCTTATTCGGCGGGGGGGCCTTGGATACGCAGTATTTT.

The CDR3 spells CSVEGEPDEQYF. The CDR3 bases are TGCAGCGTTGAGGGGGAGCCAGACGAGCAGTACTTC. The genes are TRBV29-1 and TRBJ2-7, with D tentatively TRBD1 or TRBD2 (5 bases each). Germline V gene lookup returns CDR1 SQVTM and CDR2 ANQGSEA. The CDR3 contains 12 residues. The V end lost 3 bases, the J end lost 5 bases, and 11 bases lay between the germline ends.

The chain uses TRBV7-2 and TRBJ2-2; 8 bases agree with TRBD1. From germline, CDR1 is SGHTA and CDR2 FQGNSA. The V and J ends lost 4 bases and 6 bases, in that order; junction bases with no gene match: 7. The CDR3 totals 15 residues. CDR3: CASSYRGNVAGELFF. CDR3 nucleotide sequence: TGTGCCAGCAGCTACAGGGGGAACGTGGCCGGGGAGCTGTTTTTT.

The chain is built from TRBV4-3 and TRBJ1-5, with unresolved D. V was trimmed by 0 bases and J by 5 bases, leaving 14 bases between them. This CDR3 has 16 residues. CDR1 is LGHNA and CDR2 is YSLEER in the germline V gene. This CDR3 reads CASSQETAPPHQPQHF. CDR3 DNA: TGCGCCAGCAGCCAAGAAACGGCACCTCCCCATCAGCCCCAGCATTTT.

The chain combines TRBV5-6 with TRBJ2-3; 9 positions match TRBD1. Trimming took 4 bases from V and 6 from J; bases not matched to a gene: 6. The V gene's germline CDR1 is SGHDT and CDR2 YYEEEE. This CDR3 has 14 residues. The CDR3 loop is CASSPDRGRDTQYF. In DNA, the CDR3 is TGTGCCAGCAGCCCGGACAGGGGAAGGGATACGCAGTATTTT.

The chain employs TRBV2 and TRBJ2-2; TRBD1 matches 8 bases. Losses at the gene ends were 10 bases for V and 6 bases for J; bases not matched to a gene: 10. Germline V lookup: CDR1 SNHLY, CDR2 FYNNEI. The CDR3 loop spans 14 amino acids. The CDR3 is CATADRVVAGELFF. CDR3 coding DNA: TGTGCCACCGCGGACAGGGTGGTAGCCGGGGAGCTGTTTTTT. The full variable domain, rest sourced from reference TRBV2 and TRBJ2-2, is EPEVTQTPSHQVTQMGQEVILRCVPISNHLYFYWYRQILGQKVEFLVSFYNNEISEKSEIFDDQFSVERPDGSNFTLKIRSTKLEDSAMYFCATADRVVAGELFFGEGSRLTVL.

V gene TRBV7-9 combines with J gene TRBJ1-5, with D possibly being TRBD1 (6 bases). The V gene lost 7 bases and the J gene lost 5 bases, with 27 bases spanning the gap. The germline gives CDR1 SEHNR, CDR2 FQNEAQ (reference sequence). CDR3 length: 18 residues. The CDR3: CASNRGGFEAGADQPQHF. In nucleotides, the CDR3 is TGTGCCAGCAACAGAGGGGGTTTCGAGGCAGGGGCGGATCAGCCCCAGCATTTT. Full variable domain (rest looked up from reference TRBV7-9 and TRBJ1-5): DTGVSQNPRHKITKRGQNVTFRCDPISEHNRLYWYRQTLGQGPEFLTYFQNEAQLEKSRLLSDRFSAERPKGSFSTLEIQRTEQGDSAMYLCASNRGGFEAGADQPQHFGDGTRLSIL.